These T cell receptor beta chains were read from a single sample in a study of human T cells and chemical hapten exposure. TCRdb passed the RACE reads through MiXCR, listing each CDR3 protein once. The sample carries approximately 70,000 distinct CDR3 sequences, approximately 9.8% recorded once. The specimen was whole blood, collected in connection with sensitization to the hapten diphenylcyclopropenone (DPC). Receptors were obtained from a woman in her 40s with alopecia areata. Some clones in this sample may be carry-over from other donors' samples. CDR3s include the opening cysteine and the closing phenylalanine or tryptophan. The D gene is left open where the match is weak. Clone sizes are given selectively: once, few, many, or a class where the clone is expanded.

TRBJ2-7 many 15 . TRBV4-3 TGCGCCAGCAGCCAAGAACCCGACAGGTTCTACGAGCAGTACTTC CASSQEPDRFYEQYF
TRBJ1-2 many 13 TRBD1 TRBV18 TGTGCCAGCTCTCCCGAGGGGGCGTTCGGCTACACCTTC CASSPEGAFGYTF
TRBJ2-3 many 12 . TRBV18 TGTGCCAGCTCACCTTGGTTGGATACGCAGTATTTT CASSPWLDTQYF
TRBJ2-5 many 11 . TRBV11-2 TGTGCCAGCAGCACCCAAGAGACCCAGTACTTC CASSTQETQYF
TRBJ2-3 many 16 TRBD2 TRBV4-2 TGTGCCAGCAGCCCTCAAGCGGGGGGCCGCACAGATACGCAGTATTTT CASSPQAGGRTDTQYF
TRBJ2-7 many 13 . TRBV7-9 TGTGCCAGCAGCCCGAGGGACTGGGGGGAGCAGTACTTC CASSPRDWGEQYF
TRBJ1-5 . 15 . TRBV3-2 TGTGCCAGCAGCCATAGGGGGCGGAATAATCAGCCCCAGCATTTT CASSHRGRNNQPQHF
TRBJ2-4 . 17 . TRBV11-2 TGTGCCAGCAGCTTAGGTCGAGGCGGCAGCCTCAAAAACATTCAGTACTTC CASSLGRGGSLKNIQYF
TRBJ1-4 . 15 . TRBV7-2 TGTGCCAGCAGCTTAGCAGGGGGTCGGGATGAAAAACTGTTTTTT CASSLAGGRDEKLFF
TRBJ2-3 many 14 TRBD2 TRBV7-2 TGTGCCAGCAGAACCGGACTAGCGGCAGATACGCAGTATTTT CASRTGLAADTQYF
TRBJ2-1 few 14 TRBD2 TRBV11-1 TGTGCCAGCAGCTTAGAACTAGCGGGGTATGAGCAGTTCTTC CASSLELAGYEQFF
TRBJ2-1 many 16 TRBD2 TRBV11-1 TGTGCCAGCACCGGAGCGGGGGCCTCTCTCTACAATGAGCAGTTCTTC CASTGAGASLYNEQFF
TRBJ1-1 once 12 TRBD1 TRBV29-1 TGCAGCGTCCGGGACAGCCACACTGAAGCTTTCTTT CSVRDSHTEAFF